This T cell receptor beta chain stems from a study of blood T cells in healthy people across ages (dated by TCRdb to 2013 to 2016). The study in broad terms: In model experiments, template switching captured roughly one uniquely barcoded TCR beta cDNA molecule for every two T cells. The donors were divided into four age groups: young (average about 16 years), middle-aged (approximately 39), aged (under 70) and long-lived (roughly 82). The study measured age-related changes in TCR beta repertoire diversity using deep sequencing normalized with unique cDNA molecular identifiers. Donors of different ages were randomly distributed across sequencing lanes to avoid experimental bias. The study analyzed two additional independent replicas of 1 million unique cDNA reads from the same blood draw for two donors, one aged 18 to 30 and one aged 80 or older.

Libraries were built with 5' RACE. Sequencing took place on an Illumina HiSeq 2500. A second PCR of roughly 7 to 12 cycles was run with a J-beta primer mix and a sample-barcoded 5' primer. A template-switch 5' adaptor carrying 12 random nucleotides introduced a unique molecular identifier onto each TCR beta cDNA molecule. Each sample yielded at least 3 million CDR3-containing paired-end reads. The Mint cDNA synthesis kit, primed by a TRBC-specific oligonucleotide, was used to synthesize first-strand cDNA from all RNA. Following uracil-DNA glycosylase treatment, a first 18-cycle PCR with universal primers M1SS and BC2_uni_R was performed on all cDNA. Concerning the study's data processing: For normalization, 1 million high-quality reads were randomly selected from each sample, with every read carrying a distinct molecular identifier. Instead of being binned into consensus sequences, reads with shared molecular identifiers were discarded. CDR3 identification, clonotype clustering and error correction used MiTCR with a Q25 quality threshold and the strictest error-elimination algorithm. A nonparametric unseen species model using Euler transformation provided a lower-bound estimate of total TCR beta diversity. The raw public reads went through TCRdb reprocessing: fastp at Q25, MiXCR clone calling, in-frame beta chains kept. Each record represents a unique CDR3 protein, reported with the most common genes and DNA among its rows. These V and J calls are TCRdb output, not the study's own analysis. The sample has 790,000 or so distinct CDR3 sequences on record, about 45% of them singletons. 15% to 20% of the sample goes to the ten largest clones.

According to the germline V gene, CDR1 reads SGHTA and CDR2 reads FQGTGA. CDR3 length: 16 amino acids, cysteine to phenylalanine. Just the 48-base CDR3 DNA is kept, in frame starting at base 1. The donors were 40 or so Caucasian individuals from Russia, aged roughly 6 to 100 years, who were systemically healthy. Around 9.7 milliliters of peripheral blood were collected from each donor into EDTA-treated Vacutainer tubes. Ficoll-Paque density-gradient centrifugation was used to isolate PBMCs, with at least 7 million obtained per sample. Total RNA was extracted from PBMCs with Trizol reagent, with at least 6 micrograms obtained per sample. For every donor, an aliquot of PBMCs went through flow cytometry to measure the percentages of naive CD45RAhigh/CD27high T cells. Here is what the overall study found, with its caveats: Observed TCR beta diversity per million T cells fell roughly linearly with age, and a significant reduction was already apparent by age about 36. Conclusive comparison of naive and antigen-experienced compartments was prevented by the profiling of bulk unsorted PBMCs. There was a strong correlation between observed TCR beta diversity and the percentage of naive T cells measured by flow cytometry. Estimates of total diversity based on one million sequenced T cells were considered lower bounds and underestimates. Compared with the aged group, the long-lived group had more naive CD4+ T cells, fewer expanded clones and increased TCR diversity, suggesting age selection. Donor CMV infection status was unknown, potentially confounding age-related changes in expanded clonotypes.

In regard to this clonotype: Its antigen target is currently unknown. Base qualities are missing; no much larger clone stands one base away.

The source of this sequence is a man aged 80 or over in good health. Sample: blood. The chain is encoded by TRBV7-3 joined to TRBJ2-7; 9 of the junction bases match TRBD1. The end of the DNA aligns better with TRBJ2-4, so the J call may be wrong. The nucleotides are TGTGCCAGCAGCTTAGGGACAGGGTTAGATGGGGACATTCAGTACTTC. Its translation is CASSLGTGLDGDIQYF.